A single sample gave rise to the 20 T cell receptor beta chains below, sequenced in a study of T cell repertoires in cytomegalovirus infection. TCRdb analysed the reads with MiXCR anew, one entry per CDR3 protein. Of 270,000 or so distinct CDR3 sequences in the sample, around 15% were seen once. The sample was CD8+ T cells from PBMCs. These receptors were taken from a human donor in good health (CMV status not recorded). Some clones in this sample may be carry-over from other donors' samples.

Ten or more counts support this clonotype. Here the CDR3 reads CAISESSGYSGANVLTF. The CDR3 DNA reads as TGTGCCATCAGTGAGTCTTCGGGGTACTCTGGGGCCAACGTCCTGACTTTC. The V call is TRBV10-3, the J call TRBJ2-6; D possibly corresponds to TRBD2 (5 bases). V lost 0 bases, J lost 0 bases, and 9 bases lay in between. The CDR3 runs to 17 residues. Germline V gives CDR1 ENHRY, CDR2 SYGVKD.

This clonotype was seen many times. The chain couples TRBV7-3 to TRBJ2-7, with TRBD1 matching over 8 bases. Trimming took 4 bases from V and 2 from J; bases not matched to a gene: 7. The CDR3 is 15 residues long. Germline CDR1 is SGHTA and CDR2 is FQGTGA. The CDR3, as DNA: TGTGCCAGCAGCTCACGGCCGGGACAGGCCTACGAGCAGTACTTC. It yields the protein CASSSRPGQAYEQYF.

This clonotype was detected a few times. The chain couples TRBV5-1 to TRBJ2-1; 9 bases are shared with TRBD1. V lost 4 bases and J lost 1; bases outside the gene matches: 6. Germline CDR1 reads SGHRS; CDR2 reads YFSETQ. The CDR3 consists of 16 residues. The CDR3 coding sequence is TGCGCCAGCAGCGTGGGGGACAGGGAGTCCTACAATGAGCAGTTCTTC. It encodes CASSVGDRESYNEQFF. The full variable domain, in which reference TRBV5-1 and TRBJ2-1 provide the parts outside the CDR3, is KAGVTQTPRYLIKTRGQQVTLSCSPISGHRSVSWYQQTPGQGLQFLFEYFSETQRNKGNFPGRFSGRQFSNSRSEMNVSTLELGDSALYLCASSVGDRESYNEQFFGPGTRLTVL.

This clonotype was recorded a few times. V is TRBV20-1 and J is TRBJ2-3; possibly TRBD2 for D (6 bases). With 0 bases removed from V and 0 bases from J, the gap between germline ends came to 19 bases. The CDR3 length is 18 residues. Germline V gene data show CDR1 as DFQATT and CDR2 as SNEGSKA (reference sequence). The CDR3 DNA follows: TGCAGTGCTAGAGATCCCTTTCACGGGGGACTCAGCACAGATACGCAGTATTTT. Translating it yields CSARDPFHGGLSTDTQYF.

The rearrangement uses TRBV29-1 and TRBJ1-1; the D is unclear. This CDR3 comprises 14 residues. Trimming shortened V by 4 bases and J by 0 bases, and 12 bases separated the two germline ends. Germline CDR1 is SQVTM and CDR2 is ANQGSEA. CDR3 protein: CSVARLGMNTEAFF. The DNA for the CDR3 is TGCAGCGTTGCAAGATTGGGGATGAACACTGAAGCTTTCTTT. Drawing the rest from reference TRBV29-1 and TRBJ1-1, the complete variable domain is SAVISQKPSRDICQRGTSLTIQCQVDSQVTMMFWYRQQPGQSLTLIATANQGSEATYESGFVIDKFPISRPNLTFSTLTVSNMSPEDSSIYLCSVARLGMNTEAFFGQGTRLTVV.

The gene calls are TRBV7-4 and TRBJ1-2; D is ambiguous. In germline, CDR1 is SGHVT, CDR2 SQSDAQ. This CDR3 contains 13 residues. The germline V and J ends were trimmed by 6 bases and 4 bases, with 12 bases remaining between them. CDR3 loop: CASRPTEVYGYTF. CDR3 nucleotides: TGTGCCAGCAGGCCGACTGAAGTCTATGGCTACACCTTC. The entire variable domain, with the rest obtained from reference TRBV7-4 and TRBJ1-2, is as follows: GAGVSQSPRYKVAKRGRDVALRCDSISGHVTLYWYRQTLGQGSEVLTYSQSDAQRDKSGRPSGRFSAERPERSVSTLKIQRTEQGDSAVYLCASRPTEVYGYTFGSGTRLTVV.

This clonotype was detected a few times. This chain connects TRBV27 to TRBJ2-1; 9 bases line up with TRBD1. This CDR3 has 16 residues. V lost 4 bases to trimming and J lost 9 bases; unmatched junction nucleotides: 13. Germline values: CDR1 MNHEY, CDR2 SMNVEV (reference sequence). CDR3 in DNA: TGTGCCAGCAGTTCGATACCGGGACAGGGTCCCGCTGAGCAGTTCTTC. Translating gives CASSSIPGQGPAEQFF.

The chain carries TRBV10-3 and TRBJ2-7, with 9 bases aligning to TRBD1. In germline, CDR1 is ENHRY, CDR2 SYGVKD. There are 15 residues in the CDR3. The J segment lost 7 bases and the V segment lost 3 bases, leaving 10 bases of the junction unmatched. CDR3 sequence (DNA): TGTGCCATCAGTGATGGTGACAGGGGGGCATGGGAGCAGTACTTC. Amino acids: CAISDGDRGAWEQYF.

This clonotype was found many times. V is TRBV7-9 and J is TRBJ1-1, with D possibly TRBD1 on 5 matching bases. V was clipped by 3 bases and J by 0 bases, with 11 bases between them. The length of the CDR3 is 15 residues. In germline, CDR1 is SEHNR, CDR2 FQNEAQ (reference sequence). The CDR3 region is CASSLGPRMNTEAFF. CDR3 DNA: TGTGCCAGCAGCTTGGGACCCAGAATGAACACTGAAGCTTTCTTT.

This clonotype was seen repeatedly, ten times or more. The chain joins TRBV7-9 to TRBJ2-4; a weak D match, TRBD1 (6 bases). CDR3 length: 18 residues. CDR1 SEHNR and CDR2 FQNEAQ come from the germline V gene (reference sequence). The V gene lost 0 bases and the J gene lost 1 base, with 16 bases spanning the gap. This chain's CDR3 is CASSLAAESGAAKNIQYF. The CDR3 DNA reads as TGTGCCAGCAGCTTAGCAGCAGAGTCAGGGGCGGCCAAAAACATTCAGTACTTC.

In its sample, this clonotype was seen many times. This sequence joins TRBV7-6 and TRBJ2-7, with D unclear. This CDR3 has 13 residues. V lost 5 bases and J lost 5, with 13 bases in between. Germline V gives CDR1 SGHVS, CDR2 FNYEAQ. The CDR3 here is CASSPIIGNEQYF. Written as DNA, the CDR3 is TGTGCCAGCAGCCCAATAATTGGGAACGAGCAGTACTTC.

This clonotype was seen repeatedly, ten times or more. V usage is TRBV28 and J usage is TRBJ1-5; D remains ambiguous. Trimming cost V 5 bases and J 1 base, with 9 bases left between them. The CDR3 has 14 residues. Germline V CDR1 and CDR2: MDHEN, SYDVKM. The CDR3 DNA is TGTGCCAGCAGTCCTCCCGACAGCAATCAGCCCCAGCATTTT. Amino acids: CASSPPDSNQPQHF.

In this sample, this clonotype turned up many times. J is TRBJ2-3 and V is TRBV6-1, with unresolved D. This CDR3 comprises 14 residues. V dropped 0 bases and J dropped 5 bases, with 9 bases sitting between them. Germline V gives CDR1 MNHNS, CDR2 SASEGT. The CDR3, as DNA: TGTGCCAGCAGTGAAGCGCCCGGCCGAGATACGCAGTATTTT. This translates into CASSEAPGRDTQYF.

The chain has TRBV20-1 and TRBJ2-2; D is undetermined. Trimming removed 0 bases from V and 3 bases from J, with 8 bases in between. CDR1 is DFQATT and CDR2 is SNEGSKA in the germline V gene (reference sequence). The CDR3 contains 14 residues. In nucleotides, the CDR3 is TGCAGTGCTAGAGATGCAGCAGACACCGGGGAGCTGTTTTTT. Translated, it gives CSARDAADTGELFF.

CDR3 bases: TGTGCCAGCAGTGAATCTTACCGAGCCCCCCGGCGACTAGATACGCAGTATTTT. As protein: CASSESYRAPRRLDTQYF. The V and J genes are TRBV25-1 and TRBJ2-3; no clear D gene. The V end was cut by 1 base, the J end by 5 bases, with 22 bases between. The CDR3 loop spans 18 amino acids. CDR1 and CDR2 (germline): MGHDK, SYGVNS.

This rearrangement joins TRBV15 to TRBJ2-3; 13 nucleotides line up with TRBD2. CDR3 size: 18 residues. Trimming at V came to 0 bases and at J to 5 bases, leaving 8 bases not matched to a gene. The V gene's germline CDR1 is LNHNV and CDR2 YYDKDF (reference sequence). The CDR3 sequence: CATSREVGLAGPGDTQYF. The CDR3 DNA reads as TGTGCCACCAGCAGAGAGGTGGGACTAGCGGGGCCAGGAGATACGCAGTATTTT.

This clonotype was picked up many times. The chain combines TRBV12-3 or TRBV12-4 with TRBJ1-1; D is possibly TRBD1 (5 bases). The CDR3 runs 12 residues. V lost 10 bases and J lost 4, with 13 bases in between. The CDR3 DNA reads as TGTGCCACCCGCCGGGGACTCACTGAAGCTTTCTTT. This codes for CATRRGLTEAFF.

The table lists this clonotype with a few counts. This sequence joins TRBV2 and TRBJ1-1; unclear D gene. The CDR3 is made up of 14 amino acids. Deletions cut 3 bases from V and 5 bases from J, with 13 bases between. From germline, CDR1 is SNHLY and CDR2 FYNNEI. The DNA of the CDR3 is TGTGCCAGCAGTGAGGGCGTCCGAGGTACTGAAGCTTTCTTT. It specifies CASSEGVRGTEAFF.

This clonotype was observed many times. This chain connects TRBV7-8 to TRBJ1-1; no clear D. This CDR3 is 14 amino acids long. With 5 bases removed from V and 0 bases from J, the gap between germline ends came to 10 bases. The germline V gene has CDR1 SGHVS and CDR2 FQNEAQ. CDR3 sequence: CASSRGRMNTEAFF. As DNA, the CDR3 is TGTGCCAGCAGCCGTGGACGAATGAACACTGAAGCTTTCTTT.

In this sample, this clonotype turned up a few times. The chain is built from TRBV4-1 and TRBJ2-1; the match to TRBD1 covers 7 bases. The CDR3 is made up of 17 amino acids. CDR1 is MGHRA, CDR2 YSYEKL, per germline. With V trimmed by 2 bases and J by 2 bases, 9 bases remained unmatched. CDR3 coding DNA: TGCGCCAGCAGCCAAAGCTTGGACAGGTCACCCTACAATGAGCAGTTCTTC. It is translated as CASSQSLDRSPYNEQFF.